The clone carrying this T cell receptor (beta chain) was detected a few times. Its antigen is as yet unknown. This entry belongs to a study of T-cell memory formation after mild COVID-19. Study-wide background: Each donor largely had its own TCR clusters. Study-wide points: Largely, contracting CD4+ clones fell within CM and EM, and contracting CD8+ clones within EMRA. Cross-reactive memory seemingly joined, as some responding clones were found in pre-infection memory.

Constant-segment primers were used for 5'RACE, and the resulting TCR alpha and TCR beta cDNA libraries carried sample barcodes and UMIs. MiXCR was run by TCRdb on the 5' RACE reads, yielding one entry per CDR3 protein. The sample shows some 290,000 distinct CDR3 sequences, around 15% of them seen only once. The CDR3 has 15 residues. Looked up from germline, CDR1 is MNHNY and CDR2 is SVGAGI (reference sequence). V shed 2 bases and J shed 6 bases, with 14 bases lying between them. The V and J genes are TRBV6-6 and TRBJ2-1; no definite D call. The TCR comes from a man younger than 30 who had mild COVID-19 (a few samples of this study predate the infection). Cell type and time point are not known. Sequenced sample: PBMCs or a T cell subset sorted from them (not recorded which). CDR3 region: CASSYPTGAPNEQFF. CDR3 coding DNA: TGTGCCAGCAGTTACCCGACTGGAGCACCCAATGAGCAGTTCTTC.